Following are 24 T cell receptor beta chains from one sample sequenced in a study of early T cells in non-severe SARS-CoV-2 infection. TCRdb analysed the 5' RACE reads with MiXCR anew, one entry per CDR3 protein. The table shows around 61,000 distinct CDR3 sequences, with roughly 12% occurring only once. Sequencing used whole blood. The receptors derive from an adult who was a healthcare worker with PCR-confirmed SARS-CoV-2 infection or an uninfected control (not recorded which).

The rearrangement uses TRBV7-3 and TRBJ2-2; D is possibly TRBD2 (6 bases). V lost 11 bases, J lost 4 bases, and 20 bases lay in between. The CDR3 sequence is 15 residues long. Germline V gives CDR1 SGHTA, CDR2 FQGTGA. This CDR3 is CAGSSGGTGTGELFF. The CDR3 region has the DNA TGTGCCGGATCCAGTGGGGGGACGGGCACCGGGGAGCTGTTTTTT.

The chain links TRBV29-1 to TRBJ2-7, with TRBD1 as a possible D gene (6 bases). The CDR3 is 15 residues long. V was cut by 4 bases and J by 7 bases, with 23 bases left in between. In germline, CDR1 is SQVTM, CDR2 ANQGSEA. CDR3 protein: CSVGVETGTLGEQYF. CDR3 nucleotide sequence: TGCAGCGTTGGAGTGGAGACAGGAACCCTGGGGGAGCAGTACTTC.

This clonotype was seen at least ten times. The chain links TRBV27 to TRBJ2-4; D is unresolved. CDR1 and CDR2 from the germline V gene are MNHEY and SMNVEV (reference sequence). This CDR3 region has 16 residues. Trimming took off 8 bases at V and 1 base at J, with 18 bases between the two ends. CDR3 residues: CASSLQGLGAKNIQYF. CDR3 bases: TGTGCCAGCTCCCTCCAAGGGCTCGGGGCCAAAAACATTCAGTACTTC.

This clonotype occurred a few times. The junction does not match germline at one end; this may be a read error. The chain combines TRBV7-7 with TRBJ2-1; unclear D gene. The CDR3 length is 13 residues. Germline loops: CDR1 SSHAT, CDR2 FNYEAQ (reference sequence). CDR3 nucleotides: TGTGCTAGCAGCTTAGCCTGGGGCAATGAGCAGTTCTTC. This translates into CASSLAWGNEQFF.

This clonotype was detected many times. The chain is built from TRBV5-1 and TRBJ2-1; weak D call: TRBD2 (6 bases). V gave up 4 bases and J gave up 8 bases, with 16 bases separating them. The CDR3 contains 14 residues. The V gene's germline CDR1 is SGHRS and CDR2 YFSETQ. The CDR3 is CASSGRGSNDEQFF. In DNA, the CDR3 is TGCGCCAGCAGCGGGCGGGGTAGTAACGATGAGCAGTTCTTC.

This clonotype was picked up many times. The V call is TRBV5-1, the J call TRBJ2-7; maybe TRBD2 (6 bases). The CDR3 sequence is 14 residues long. V dropped 0 bases and J dropped 7 bases, with 14 bases sitting between them. CDR1 SGHRS and CDR2 YFSETQ come from the germline V gene. CDR3 DNA sequence: TGCGCCAGCAGCTTGGGGGAGGCTCCGGGGGAGCAGTACTTC. This sequence encodes CASSLGEAPGEQYF.

This clonotype was seen ten or more times. The chain carries TRBV2 and TRBJ2-4, with D hard to call. The CDR3 totals 14 residues. Looked up from germline, CDR1 is SNHLY and CDR2 is FYNNEI. V gave up 2 bases and J gave up 5 bases, with 10 bases separating them. For the CDR3, the DNA is TGTGCCAGCAGTGAATATATAACAGAAAACATTCAGTACTTC. Protein: CASSEYITENIQYF.

This clonotype has ten or more counts. The V and J genes are TRBV28 and TRBJ2-7; the D gene is possibly TRBD1 (6 bases). Germline CDR1 reads MDHEN; CDR2 reads SYDVKM. V gave up 8 bases and J gave up 4 bases, with 18 bases separating them. The CDR3 length is 14 residues. This CDR3 is CASCNPRGRYEQYF. For the CDR3, the DNA is TGTGCCAGCTGTAACCCCAGGGGTAGGTACGAGCAGTACTTC.

In the case of this clonotype: A much larger clone differs from this one at a single base, so this may be a read error. DNA of the CDR3: TGTGCTAGTGGACCGGGGCTCCTCTTGAACTACGAGCTGTACTTC. Its translation is CASGPGLLLNYELYF. The chain joins TRBV12-5 to TRBJ2-7; D may correspond to TRBD1 or TRBD2 (5 bases each). The CDR3 covers 15 residues. The germline V gene encodes CDR1 LGHNT and CDR2 FRNRAP. Full variable domain (missing parts from reference TRBV12-5 and TRBJ2-7): DARVTQTPRHKVTEMGQEVTMRCQPILGHNTVFWYRQTMMQGLELLAYFRNRAPLDDSGMPKDRFSAEMPDATLATLKIQPSEPRDSAVYFCASGPGLLLNYELYFGPGTRLTVT.

This clonotype has ten or more counts. This sequence joins TRBV30 and TRBJ2-7; D perhaps matches TRBD2 (5 bases). The CDR3 spans 14 residues. Germline assignment: CDR1 GTSNPN and CDR2 SVGIG (reference sequence). The V gene lost 1 base and the J gene lost 0 bases, with 10 bases spanning the gap. The CDR3 protein is CAWSGPGFSYEQYF. Here the CDR3 DNA reads TGTGCCTGGAGTGGCCCGGGATTCTCCTACGAGCAGTACTTC.

This clonotype was seen many times. The J gene is TRBJ2-2, the V gene TRBV20-1, with TRBD1 matching over 8 bases. CDR3 length: 13 residues. CDR1 and CDR2 (germline): DFQATT, SNEGSKA (reference sequence). Germline trimming cut 5 bases from V and 1 base from J; bases unmatched to any gene: 0. The CDR3 reads CSAGQGNTGELFF. For the CDR3, the DNA is TGCAGTGCTGGACAGGGGAACACCGGGGAGCTGTTTTTT.

This clonotype has a handful of counts. V and J are TRBV2 and TRBJ2-1; a weak D match, TRBD2 (5 bases). The V end lost 10 bases, the J end lost 3 bases, and 10 bases lay between the germline ends. Per germline, CDR1 SNHLY and CDR2 FYNNEI. The CDR3 sequence is 12 residues long. As DNA, the CDR3 is TGTGCCACTCGAGGGAACTACAATGAGCAGTTCTTC. Protein sequence: CATRGNYNEQFF.

The J gene is TRBJ2-1, the V gene TRBV24-1, with a tentative D call TRBD1 (5 bases). Germline lookup yields CDR1 KGHDR and CDR2 SFDVKD. The CDR3 contains 12 residues. V shed 0 bases and J shed 15 bases, with 11 bases lying between them. The CDR3 loop is CATSDLRQGRFF. The CDR3 DNA sequence: TGTGCCACCAGTGATTTGCGGCAGGGAAGGTTCTTC.

This rearrangement joins TRBV11-3 to TRBJ1-1, with unresolved D. This CDR3 contains 14 residues. Germline V gene sequence: CDR1 SGHNT, CDR2 YENEEA. V gave up 5 bases and J gave up 0 bases, with 10 bases separating them. The CDR3 loop reads CASSRPTMNTEAFF. The CDR3, as DNA: TGTGCCAGCAGCCGACCGACCATGAACACTGAAGCTTTCTTT.

In this sample, this clonotype turned up many times. The CDR3 loop is CASSHPPGRTEQYF. The CDR3 coding sequence is TGTGCCAGCAGCCACCCCCCGGGTAGGACCGAGCAGTACTTC. This chain joins TRBV7-9 and TRBJ2-7; D gene unclear. The CDR3 extends over 14 amino acids. In germline, CDR1 is SEHNR, CDR2 FQNEAQ (reference sequence). V dropped 5 bases and J dropped 6 bases, with 17 bases sitting between them.

This chain joins TRBV29-1 and TRBJ1-1; unclear D gene. The CDR3 sequence is 11 residues long. Per germline, CDR1 SQVTM and CDR2 ANQGSEA. V dropped 7 bases and J dropped 0 bases, with 6 bases sitting between them. The DNA for the CDR3 is TGCAGCGCTCGTGTGAACACTGAAGCTTTCTTT. Its protein product is CSARVNTEAFF.

This rearrangement joins TRBV9 to TRBJ1-1; the D gene is possibly TRBD1 (5 bases). V lost 0 bases and J 1 base, leaving 16 bases between the germline ends. CDR1 and CDR2 from the germline V gene are SGDLS and YYNGEE. This CDR3 spans 17 amino acids. The CDR3 is CASSVGGAGRTNTEAFF. In DNA, the CDR3 is TGTGCCAGCAGCGTAGGAGGGGCGGGCAGAACGAACACTGAAGCTTTCTTT.

This clonotype occurred many times. V gene TRBV6-5 combines with J gene TRBJ1-4; 9 nucleotides agree with TRBD1. This CDR3 has 17 amino acids. Losses at the gene ends were 0 bases for V and 5 bases for J; bases not matched to a gene: 7. CDR1 is MNHEY, CDR2 SVGAGI, per germline. The CDR3 loop reads CASSYSSTGGFNEKLFF. The DNA for the CDR3 is TGTGCCAGCAGTTACTCAAGTACAGGGGGCTTCAATGAAAAACTGTTTTTT.

This rearrangement joins TRBV7-9 to TRBJ2-1; D call uncertain. V lost 5 bases to trimming and J lost 9 bases, with 8 bases between them. The CDR3 is made up of 11 amino acids. The germline V gene has CDR1 SEHNR and CDR2 FQNEAQ (reference sequence). CDR3 in amino acids: CASSNSPEQFF. The CDR3 DNA sequence: TGTGCCAGCAGCAACTCACCTGAGCAGTTCTTC. The whole variable domain, filled in from reference TRBV7-9 and TRBJ2-1, reads DTGVSQNPRHKITKRGQNVTFRCDPISEHNRLYWYRQTLGQGPEFLTYFQNEAQLEKSRLLSDRFSAERPKGSFSTLEIQRTEQGDSAMYLCASSNSPEQFFGPGTRLTVL.

This clonotype was counted at least ten times. V usage is TRBV12-3 or TRBV12-4 and J usage is TRBJ2-1; 7 bases agree with TRBD2. Losses at the gene ends were 6 bases for V and 0 bases for J; bases not matched to a gene: 14. This CDR3 is 18 amino acids long. CDR3 loop: CASRLEGTNPPSYNEQFF. CDR3 sequence (DNA): TGTGCCAGCAGGTTGGAAGGGACTAATCCCCCCTCCTACAATGAGCAGTTCTTC.

This clonotype was picked up many times. The V call is TRBV20-1, the J call TRBJ2-3; D unclear. The length of the CDR3 is 11 residues. Germline CDR1 is DFQATT and CDR2 is SNEGSKA (reference sequence). V lost 0 bases, J lost 6 bases, and 4 bases lay in between. The CDR3 coding sequence is TGCAGTGCTAGAGATCTTGATACGCAGTATTTT. Its protein is CSARDLDTQYF.

For this clonotype: This may arise from a read error, as a much more abundant clone is one base away. The chain employs TRBV29-1 and TRBJ1-1; D not certain. The CDR3 extends over 12 amino acids. The germline gives CDR1 SQVTM, CDR2 ANQGSEA. CDR3 coding DNA: TGCAGCGTTGAGATGGGGAACCCTGAAGCTTTCTTT. Its translation is CSVEMGNPEAFF.

The CDR3 bases are TGCGCCAGCAGCTTGGTTGGGGACGGCCAAGAGACCCAGTACTTC. Encoded protein: CASSLVGDGQETQYF. The chain recombines TRBV5-1 with TRBJ2-5; D may be TRBD1 or TRBD2 (5 bases each). The germline CDR1 and CDR2 sequences are SGHRS and YFSETQ. The CDR3 has 15 residues. V was pared by 0 bases and J by 1 base, with 10 bases between.

This chain connects TRBV29-1 to TRBJ2-7, with D perhaps TRBD1 (5 bases). The germline CDR1 and CDR2 sequences are SQVTM and ANQGSEA. V was cut by 6 bases and J by 5 bases, with 11 bases left in between. The CDR3 extends over 11 amino acids. The CDR3 loop reads CSVNRQNEQYF. For the CDR3, the DNA is TGCAGCGTCAACAGACAGAACGAGCAGTACTTC.